These 23 T cell receptor beta chains originate from one sample sequenced in a study of identical twins. MiXCR was run by TCRdb on the 5' RACE reads, yielding one entry per CDR3 protein. In the table there are about 280,000 distinct CDR3 sequences, roughly 8.6% of which are singletons. This sample was also put to use in a study of yellow fever vaccine responses in identical twins.

The sequenced sample consisted of memory (CD45RO+) T cells sorted from blood. Receptor source: a young woman in good health.

This chain connects TRBV10-2 to TRBJ1-4; TRBD1 aligns across 7 bases. CDR3 length: 14 residues. The ends lost 7 bases at V and 8 bases at J; junction bases unmatched: 10. In germline, CDR1 is WSHSY, CDR2 SAAADI. This CDR3 reads CASTRTGTPEKLFF. The CDR3 DNA reads TGCGCCAGCACCAGGACAGGAACTCCGGAAAAACTGTTTTTT.

The rearrangement links TRBV14 to TRBJ2-1, with D hard to call. Trimming removed 2 bases at V and 6 bases at J, with 11 bases between. Germline CDR1 and CDR2: SGHDN and FVKESK. The CDR3 covers 14 residues. The CDR3 DNA reads TGTGCCAGCAGCCAATTAGCCCTAGGCAATGAGCAGTTCTTC. It specifies CASSQLALGNEQFF.

This clonotype was detected many times. The genes are TRBV20-1 and TRBJ2-4; 9 nucleotides agree with TRBD1. Per germline, CDR1 DFQATT and CDR2 SNEGSKA (reference sequence). The CDR3 spans 15 residues. Trimming cost V 5 bases and J 0 bases; bases outside gene matches: 5. CDR3 region: CSAWDRDLAKNIQYF. For the CDR3, the DNA is TGCAGTGCTTGGGACAGGGACCTAGCCAAAAACATTCAGTACTTC.

The chain has TRBV9 and TRBJ1-5, with D maybe TRBD1 (6 bases). V was pared by 0 bases and J by 5 bases, with 12 bases between. The CDR3 sequence is 15 residues long. Looked up from germline, CDR1 is SGDLS and CDR2 is YYNGEE. The CDR3 DNA reads TGTGCCAGCAGCGTAGAGTGGGGGCCCGATCAGCCCCAGCATTTT. This gives the protein CASSVEWGPDQPQHF.

In this sample, this clonotype turned up a few times. The chain links TRBV11-2 to TRBJ2-3; D is perhaps TRBD1 or TRBD2 (6 bases each). The CDR3 runs to 15 residues. V was clipped by 6 bases and J by 6 bases, with 19 bases between them. Per the germline V gene, CDR1 is SGHAT and CDR2 is FQNNGV. The CDR3 region is CASRNIRGRPDTQYF. CDR3 coding DNA: TGTGCCAGCAGAAACATTAGGGGGAGGCCGGATACGCAGTATTTT.

This sequence joins TRBV28 and TRBJ1-5; D not resolved. The germline V gene encodes CDR1 MDHEN and CDR2 SYDVKM. This CDR3 is 16 amino acids long. Deletions cut 6 bases from V and 0 bases from J, with 15 bases between. The CDR3 DNA follows: TGTGCCAGCAGCCAAAAGAGGGCCCTTAGCAATCAGCCCCAGCATTTT. It codes for CASSQKRALSNQPQHF. The variable domain in full, with the rest retrieved from reference TRBV28 and TRBJ1-5, is DVKVTQSSRYLVKRTGEKVFLECVQDMDHENMFWYRQDPGLGLRLIYFSYDVKMKEKGDIPEGYSVSREKKERFSLILESASTNQTSMYLCASSQKRALSNQPQHFGDGTRLSIL.

This sequence joins TRBV14 and TRBJ2-1; TRBD2 is a possible D gene (6 bases). This CDR3 is built from 17 residues. The V gene lost 0 bases and the J gene lost 1 base, with 13 bases spanning the gap. Germline values: CDR1 SGHDN, CDR2 FVKESK. The CDR3 DNA follows: TGTGCCAGCAGCCAAGAGAGTCGGGGGAAATCCTACAATGAGCAGTTCTTC. Residues: CASSQESRGKSYNEQFF.

In its sample, this clonotype was seen a few times. CDR3: CASSRPSGTGNFYTGNTIYF. CDR3 bases: TGTGCCAGCAGCCGACCATCCGGGACAGGGAACTTCTATACTGGAAACACCATATATTTT. The chain carries TRBV5-6 and TRBJ1-3; 9 bases map to TRBD1. The CDR3 covers 20 residues. CDR1 is SGHDT, CDR2 YYEEEE, per germline. Losses at the gene ends were 4 bases for V and 2 bases for J; bases not matched to a gene: 19. Supplemented by reference TRBV5-6 and TRBJ1-3, the full variable domain reads DAGVTQSPTHLIKTRGQQVTLRCSPKSGHDTVSWYQQALGQGPQFIFQYYEEEERQRGNFPDRFSGHQFPNYSSELNVNALLLGDSALYLCASSRPSGTGNFYTGNTIYFGEGSWLTVV.

Many counts were recorded for this clonotype. The chain couples TRBV4-1 to TRBJ2-3; 7 bases agree with TRBD2. This CDR3 spans 17 amino acids. J gave up 5 bases and V 0 bases, and 11 bases lay outside the gene matches. Germline CDR1 is MGHRA and CDR2 is YSYEKL. CDR3 region: CASSQDGPGGWRDTQYF. The DNA of the CDR3 is TGCGCCAGCAGCCAAGATGGCCCGGGGGGATGGAGAGATACGCAGTATTTT.

This clonotype was seen a few times. The rearrangement links TRBV20-1 to TRBJ2-3; 11 bases agree with TRBD2. Germline V gene data show CDR1 as DFQATT and CDR2 as SNEGSKA (reference sequence). CDR3 length equals 14 residues. The V gene end was trimmed by 5 bases and the J gene end by 4 bases; junction bases not matched to a gene: 5. The CDR3 protein is CSAYPLAGADTQYF. The CDR3 bases are TGCAGTGCTTACCCACTAGCGGGGGCAGATACGCAGTATTTT.

This clonotype was picked up a small number of times. The J gene is TRBJ2-1, the V gene TRBV20-1, with TRBD2 matching over 10 bases. V lost 3 bases, J lost 7 bases, and 9 bases stayed unmatched. This CDR3 is built from 15 residues. Germline loops: CDR1 DFQATT, CDR2 SNEGSKA (reference sequence). The CDR3 nucleotides read TGCAGTGCTAGCCGATCTAGCGGGAGTGGGAATGAGCAGTTCTTC. Protein: CSASRSSGSGNEQFF.

This chain connects TRBV28 to TRBJ2-2, with 10 bases identical to TRBD2. Losses at the gene ends were 7 bases for V and 3 bases for J; bases not matched to a gene: 5. The CDR3 totals 15 residues. Germline values: CDR1 MDHEN, CDR2 SYDVKM. The CDR3 reads CASTPAGGYTGELFF. DNA of the CDR3: TGTGCCAGCACCCCAGCGGGGGGGTACACCGGGGAGCTGTTTTTT. The variable domain in full, with the rest retrieved from reference TRBV28 and TRBJ2-2, is DVKVTQSSRYLVKRTGEKVFLECVQDMDHENMFWYRQDPGLGLRLIYFSYDVKMKEKGDIPEGYSVSREKKERFSLILESASTNQTSMYLCASTPAGGYTGELFFGEGSRLTVL.

The chain uses TRBV20-1 and TRBJ1-4; unclear D gene. Trimming stripped 2 bases from V and 7 bases from J, with 11 bases between. In germline, CDR1 is DFQATT, CDR2 SNEGSKA (reference sequence). The CDR3 consists of 13 residues. The CDR3 region is CSARFRSTEKLFF. In nucleotides, the CDR3 is TGCAGTGCTAGATTCCGCAGTACTGAAAAACTGTTTTTT.

In this sample, this clonotype turned up many times. This chain joins TRBV10-2 and TRBJ2-1; D is possibly TRBD2 (6 bases). CDR1 and CDR2 (germline): WSHSY, SAAADI. The CDR3 is 16 residues long. The V end was cut by 2 bases, the J end by 1 base, with 12 bases between. CDR3 in amino acids: CASSEPGGRSYNEQFF. The DNA of the CDR3 is TGCGCCAGCAGTGAGCCCGGGGGAAGATCCTACAATGAGCAGTTCTTC.

The rearrangement links TRBV5-1 to TRBJ2-7; the match to TRBD2 covers 8 bases. Trimming at V came to 0 bases and at J to 2 bases, leaving 4 bases not matched to a gene. CDR1 and CDR2 from the germline V gene are SGHRS and YFSETQ. This CDR3 contains 15 residues. As DNA, the CDR3 is TGCGCCAGCAGCTTGGATCCCGGGGGGGCCTACGAGCAGTACGTC. Translating it yields CASSLDPGGAYEQYV.

This clonotype was observed at least ten times. The chain joins TRBV14 to TRBJ1-3; D is ambiguous. The CDR3 runs to 16 residues. Between the trimmed V and J ends, which lost 3 bases and 0 bases, there was a span of 12 bases. Germline values: CDR1 SGHDN, CDR2 FVKESK. The CDR3 here is CASSQPGLYSGNTIYF. CDR3 sequence (DNA): TGTGCCAGCAGCCAGCCGGGCTTATACTCTGGAAACACCATATATTTT.

The chain recombines TRBV18 with TRBJ2-1; TRBD1 matches 10 bases. CDR1 and CDR2 (germline): KGHSH, LQKENI. The CDR3 contains 20 residues. With 0 bases clipped from V and 1 base from J, the junction kept 12 bases outside the gene matches. The CDR3 protein is CASSPPTLAWDRGSYNEQFF. The CDR3 nucleotides are TGTGCCAGCTCACCACCGACGCTGGCTTGGGACAGGGGATCCTACAATGAGCAGTTCTTC. Together with reference TRBV18 and TRBJ2-1, the CDR3 gives the full variable domain: NAGVMQNPRHLVRRRGQEARLRCSPMKGHSHVYWYRQLPEEGLKFMVYLQKENIIDESGMPKERFSAEFPKEGPSILRIQQVVRGDSAAYFCASSPPTLAWDRGSYNEQFFGPGTRLTVL.

J is TRBJ1-5 and V is TRBV20-1, with D possibly being TRBD1 (5 bases). The CDR3 sequence is 16 residues long. The V end lost 1 base, the J end lost 2 bases, and 15 bases lay between the germline ends. Germline V gene sequence: CDR1 DFQATT, CDR2 SNEGSKA (reference sequence). The CDR3 loop is CSARVQYGGGNQPQHF. In nucleotides, the CDR3 is TGCAGTGCTAGAGTTCAGTATGGGGGTGGCAATCAGCCCCAGCATTTT.

V gene TRBV19 combines with J gene TRBJ2-3; a weak D match, TRBD1 (6 bases). Germline CDR1 LNHDA, CDR2 SQIVND (reference sequence). Trimming took 9 bases from V and 6 from J, leaving 10 bases between them. The CDR3 spans 11 residues. CDR3 sequence reads: CASHRDDTQYF. CDR3 bases: TGTGCCAGCCACAGGGACGATACGCAGTATTTT.

The V gene is TRBV5-5, the J gene TRBJ2-7; D is undetermined. CDR3 length equals 14 residues. With 0 bases removed from V and 0 bases from J, the gap between germline ends came to 7 bases. Germline values: CDR1 SGHKS, CDR2 YYEKEE (reference sequence). CDR3 nucleotide sequence: TGTGCCAGCAGCTTGGCCTGGACCTCCTACGAGCAGTACTTC. This translates into CASSLAWTSYEQYF.

This clonotype was counted ten times or more. The rearrangement links TRBV29-1 to TRBJ2-7; TRBD2 matches at 7 bases. V shed 7 bases and J 5 bases; nucleotides not matched to a gene: 11. CDR1 and CDR2 (germline): SQVTM, ANQGSEA. The CDR3 covers 13 residues. Here the CDR3 DNA reads TGCAGCGCTTGGGGGGGACGCAACCACGAGCAGTACTTC. It encodes CSAWGGRNHEQYF.

This clonotype appeared a few times. The chain links TRBV6-4 to TRBJ2-3; D may be TRBD1 (6 bases). Germline CDR1 and CDR2: MRHNA and SNTAGT. The CDR3 contains 14 residues. The V end was cut by 4 bases, the J end by 4 bases, with 12 bases between. The DNA of the CDR3 is TGTGCCAGCAGTGCGCAAGAGGGGGCAGATACGCAGTATTTT. Translation gives CASSAQEGADTQYF.

This clonotype has ten or more counts. The rearrangement joins TRBV15 to TRBJ2-4; 10 bases match TRBD2. This CDR3 region has 15 residues. CDR1 and CDR2 from the germline V gene are LNHNV and YYDKDF (reference sequence). The V gene end was trimmed by 5 bases and the J gene end by 5 bases; junction bases not matched to a gene: 6. The CDR3 spells CATSGISGGENIQYF. The CDR3 region has the DNA TGTGCCACCAGCGGCATAAGCGGGGGGGAAAACATTCAGTACTTC.